This T cell receptor (beta chain) was found in a study of molecular identifiers for immune sequencing clone quantification. Findings and caveats of the study: Under 1% of molecules in naive cells, but over 97% of effector molecules, belonged to clones above 20 RNA copies.

The CDR3 runs to 15 residues. About this clonotype itself: Its antigen is still unknown. A much larger clone lies one base from this, so it may be a read error.

TCRdb passed the PCR reads through MiXCR, listing each CDR3 protein once. The sample holds some 650,000 distinct CDR3 sequences, roughly 21% seen once. CD8+CD4-CCR7+CD45RA+ sorting gave the naive CD8 T cells. The clonotype was recovered from a human donor in good health. Some libraries in this study had Jurkat cell RNA spiked in. The sample consisted of naive CD8+ T cells from blood, with Jurkat cell RNA spiked in. The subset: FACS-sorted CD8+CD4-CCR7+CD45RA+ naive T cells. This chain uses TRBV5-3 with TRBJ2-2; perhaps TRBD2 as D (5 bases). TRBV5-3 is flagged as an ORF with uncertain function. This CDR3 is CASSLEHEGPGELFF. The CDR3, as DNA: TGTGCCAGCAGCTTGGAGCACGAGGGTCCCGGGGAGCTGTTTTTT.